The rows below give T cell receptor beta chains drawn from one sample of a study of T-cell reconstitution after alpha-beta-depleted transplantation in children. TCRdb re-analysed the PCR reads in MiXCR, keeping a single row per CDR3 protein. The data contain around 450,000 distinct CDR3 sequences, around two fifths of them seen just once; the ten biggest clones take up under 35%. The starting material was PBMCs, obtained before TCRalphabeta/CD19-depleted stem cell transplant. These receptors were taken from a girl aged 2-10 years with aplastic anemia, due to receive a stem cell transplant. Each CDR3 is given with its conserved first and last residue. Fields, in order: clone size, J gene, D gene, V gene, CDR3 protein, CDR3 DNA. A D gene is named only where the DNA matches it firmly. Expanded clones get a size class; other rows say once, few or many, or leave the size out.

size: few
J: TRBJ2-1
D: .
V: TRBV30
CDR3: CAWSVTQVNEQFF
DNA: TGTGCCTGGAGTGTCACACAGGTCAATGAGCAGTTCTTC

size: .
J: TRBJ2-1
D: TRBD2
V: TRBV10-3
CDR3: CAISESETSGYNEQFF
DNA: TGTGCCATCAGTGAGTCGGAGACTAGCGGCTACAATGAGCAGTTCTTC

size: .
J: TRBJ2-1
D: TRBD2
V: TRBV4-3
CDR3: CASSHVQRGHEQFF
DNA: TGCGCCAGCAGCCATGTACAGCGGGGTCACGAGCAGTTCTTC

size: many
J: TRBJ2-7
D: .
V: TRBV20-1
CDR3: CSARGRWDEQYF
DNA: TGCAGTGCTCGGGGGAGGTGGGACGAGCAGTACTTC

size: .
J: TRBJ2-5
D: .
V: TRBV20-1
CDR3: CSARATGIGETQYF
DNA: TGCAGTGCTAGAGCCACAGGGATAGGAGAGACCCAGTACTTC

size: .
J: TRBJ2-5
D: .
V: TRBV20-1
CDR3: CSASFTSSGAQYF
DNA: TGCAGTGCTAGCTTCACGTCTTCGGGGGCCCAGTACTTC

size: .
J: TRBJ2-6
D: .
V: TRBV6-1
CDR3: CASSRTRDHSSGANVLTF
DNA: TGTGCCAGCAGCCGAACAAGGGATCACTCCTCTGGGGCCAACGTCCTGACTTTC

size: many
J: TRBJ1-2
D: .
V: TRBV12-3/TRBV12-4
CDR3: CASSLGWDRNYGYTF
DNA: TGTGCCAGCAGCCTAGGGTGGGACCGCAACTATGGCTACACCTTC

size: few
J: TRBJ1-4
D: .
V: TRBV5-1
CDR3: CASSLVGGTNEKLFF
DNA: TGCGCCAGCAGCTTGGTAGGAGGAACTAATGAAAAACTGTTTTTT

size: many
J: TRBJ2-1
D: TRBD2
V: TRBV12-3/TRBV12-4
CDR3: CASSFGTSFNEQFF
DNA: TGTGCCAGCAGTTTCGGGACTAGTTTCAATGAGCAGTTCTTC

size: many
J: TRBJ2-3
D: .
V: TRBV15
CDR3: CATSRYSAGAGTDTQYF
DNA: TGTGCCACCAGCAGATACAGCGCGGGGGCTGGCACAGATACGCAGTATTTT

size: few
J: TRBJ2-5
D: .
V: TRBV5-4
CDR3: CASSSRLGQETQYF
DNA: TGTGCCAGCAGCTCACGACTTGGGCAAGAGACCCAGTACTTC

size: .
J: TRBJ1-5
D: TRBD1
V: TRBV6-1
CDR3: CASSATIRRQGGRQPQHF
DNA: TGTGCCAGCAGTGCGACAATAAGACGACAGGGGGGTCGTCAGCCCCAGCATTTT

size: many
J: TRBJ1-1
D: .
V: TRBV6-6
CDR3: CASSYAQAIEAFF
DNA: TGTGCCAGCAGTTACGCGCAGGCCATCGAAGCTTTCTTT

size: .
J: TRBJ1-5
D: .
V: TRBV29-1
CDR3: CSAGGQGQPQHF
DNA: TGCAGCGCCGGCGGTCAGGGCCAGCCCCAGCATTTT

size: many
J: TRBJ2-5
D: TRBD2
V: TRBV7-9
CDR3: CASSPRLAGGPLETQYF
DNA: TGTGCCAGCAGCCCCCGACTAGCGGGAGGGCCGTTGGAGACCCAGTACTTC

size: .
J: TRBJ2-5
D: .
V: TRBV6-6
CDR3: CASSYRAVETQYF
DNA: TGTGCCAGCAGTTATAGGGCTGTGGAGACCCAGTACTTC

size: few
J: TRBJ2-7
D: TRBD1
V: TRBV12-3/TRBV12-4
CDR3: CASRPTGPYEQYF
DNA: TGTGCCAGCCGACCGACAGGGCCCTACGAGCAGTACTTC

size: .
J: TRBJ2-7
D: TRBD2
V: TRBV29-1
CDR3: CSVLISGRVVGEQYF
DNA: TGCAGCGTTCTCATAAGCGGGAGAGTAGTAGGCGAGCAGTACTTC

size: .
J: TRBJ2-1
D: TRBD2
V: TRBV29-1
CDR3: CSVEAGAYNEQFF
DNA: TGCAGCGTCGAAGCGGGGGCCTACAATGAGCAGTTCTTC

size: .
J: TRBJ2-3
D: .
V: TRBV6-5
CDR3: CASSYSGRGILSPTDTQYF
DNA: TGTGCCAGCAGTTACTCGGGCCGGGGCATCCTCTCCCCCACAGATACGCAGTATTTT

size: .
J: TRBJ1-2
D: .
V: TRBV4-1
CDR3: CASSQEEQYLKGYGYTF
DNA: TGCGCCAGCAGCCAAGAAGAACAGTACCTTAAGGGGTATGGCTACACCTTC

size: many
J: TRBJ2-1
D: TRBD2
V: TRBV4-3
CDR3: CASSQDITSGRIYEQFF
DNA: TGCGCCAGCAGCCAAGATATAACTAGCGGGAGAATATATGAGCAGTTCTTC

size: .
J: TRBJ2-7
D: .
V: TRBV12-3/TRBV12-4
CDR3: CASSSAGTGEQYF
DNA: TGTGCCAGCAGCTCGGCTGGAACGGGGGAGCAGTACTTC

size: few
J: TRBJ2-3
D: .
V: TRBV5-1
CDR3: CASSFEGTDTQYF
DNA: TGCGCCAGCAGCTTCGAGGGAACAGATACGCAGTATTTT

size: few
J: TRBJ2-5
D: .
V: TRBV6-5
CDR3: CASSWGVRQETQYF
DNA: TGTGCCAGCAGTTGGGGGGTTCGTCAAGAGACCCAGTACTTC

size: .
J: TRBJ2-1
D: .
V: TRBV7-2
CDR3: CASSLATIPGQNEQFF
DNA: TGTGCCAGCAGCTTAGCGACTATCCCAGGTCAGAATGAGCAGTTCTTC

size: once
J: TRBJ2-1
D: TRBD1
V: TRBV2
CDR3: CASSASRGLNNEQFF
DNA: TGTGCCAGCAGTGCCTCTAGGGGGCTCAACAATGAGCAGTTCTTC

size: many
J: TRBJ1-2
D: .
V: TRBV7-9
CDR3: CASSSDTLKSNGYTF
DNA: TGTGCCAGCAGCTCGGACACCCTCAAGAGCAATGGCTACACCTTC

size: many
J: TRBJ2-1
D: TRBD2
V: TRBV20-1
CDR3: CSARDPSGWDNEQFF
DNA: TGCAGTGCTAGAGATCCTAGCGGGTGGGACAATGAGCAGTTCTTC

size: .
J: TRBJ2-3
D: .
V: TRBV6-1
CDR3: CASSPPSGGSDTQYF
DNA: TGTGCCAGCAGCCCCCCCTCCGGTGGCTCAGATACGCAGTATTTT

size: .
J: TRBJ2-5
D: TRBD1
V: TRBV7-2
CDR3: CASSLGQGGNQETQYF
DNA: TGTGCCAGCAGCTTAGGACAGGGGGGCAACCAAGAGACCCAGTACTTC

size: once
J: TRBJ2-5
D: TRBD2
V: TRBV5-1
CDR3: CASSFREAGETQYF
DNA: TGCGCCAGCAGCTTCCGGGAGGCCGGAGAGACCCAGTACTTC

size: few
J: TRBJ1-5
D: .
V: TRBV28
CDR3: CASSPPGGSNQPQHF
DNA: TGTGCCAGCAGTCCCCCGGGCGGGAGCAATCAGCCCCAGCATTTT

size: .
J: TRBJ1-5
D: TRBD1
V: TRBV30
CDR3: CAWSRGPIRGQGSNQPQHF
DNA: TGTGCCTGGAGTCGGGGCCCGATACGGGGACAGGGGAGCAATCAGCCCCAGCATTTT

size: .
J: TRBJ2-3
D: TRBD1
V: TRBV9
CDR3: CASSPRGQVQGEDTQYF
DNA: TGTGCCAGCAGCCCGAGAGGACAGGTTCAAGGGGAAGATACGCAGTATTTT

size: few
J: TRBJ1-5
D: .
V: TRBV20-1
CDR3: CSARDGQPQHF
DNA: TGCAGTGCTAGAGATGGACAGCCCCAGCATTTT

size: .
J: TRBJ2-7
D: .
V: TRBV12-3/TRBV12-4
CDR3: CASSSFDEQYF
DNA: TGTGCCAGCAGTTCGTTCGACGAGCAGTACTTC

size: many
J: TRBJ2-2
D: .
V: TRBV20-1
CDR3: CSARDGVGYTGELFF
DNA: TGCAGTGCTAGAGATGGGGTTGGCTACACCGGGGAGCTGTTTTTT

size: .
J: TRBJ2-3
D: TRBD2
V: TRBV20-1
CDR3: CSARAREGPKYF
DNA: TGCAGTGCTAGAGCGCGGGAGGGCCCGAAGTATTTT

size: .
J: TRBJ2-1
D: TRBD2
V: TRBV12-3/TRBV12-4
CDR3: CASSSSGLAVQTGNEQFF
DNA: TGTGCCAGCAGTTCCTCGGGACTAGCGGTCCAAACAGGCAATGAGCAGTTCTTC

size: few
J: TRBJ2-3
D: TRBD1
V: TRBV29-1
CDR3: CSVEGQGADTQYF
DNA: TGCAGCGTTGAGGGACAGGGGGCCGATACGCAGTATTTT

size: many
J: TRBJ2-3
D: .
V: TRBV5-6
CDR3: CASSDEIPTPDTQYF
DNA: TGTGCCAGCAGCGATGAGATCCCGACCCCAGATACGCAGTATTTT

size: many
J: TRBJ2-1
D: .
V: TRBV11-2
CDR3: CASSDGSGLYNEQFF
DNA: TGTGCCAGCAGCGATGGGAGCGGTCTCTACAATGAGCAGTTCTTC

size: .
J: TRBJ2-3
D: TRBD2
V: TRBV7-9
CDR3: CASSVQAGGPTDTQYF
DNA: TGTGCCAGCAGCGTACAAGCGGGAGGGCCTACAGATACGCAGTATTTT

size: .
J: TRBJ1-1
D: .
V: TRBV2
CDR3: CASRTTGRRNTEAFF
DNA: TGTGCCAGCAGGACCACGGGACGGAGGAACACTGAAGCTTTCTTT

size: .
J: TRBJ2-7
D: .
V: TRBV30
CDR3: CAWSNPGTYEQYF
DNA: TGTGCCTGGAGTAACCCAGGGACCTACGAGCAGTACTTC

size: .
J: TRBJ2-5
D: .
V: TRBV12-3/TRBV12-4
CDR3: CASSAGTQYF
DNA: TGTGCCAGCAGTGCGGGGACCCAGTACTTC

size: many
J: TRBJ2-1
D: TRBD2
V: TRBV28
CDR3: CASSQAGLLSPGANEQFF
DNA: TGTGCCAGCAGTCAAGCGGGACTATTGAGCCCTGGGGCCAATGAGCAGTTCTTC

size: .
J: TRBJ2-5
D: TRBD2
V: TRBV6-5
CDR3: CASSYSAGGKETQYF
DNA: TGTGCCAGCAGTTACTCGGCGGGGGGGAAAGAGACCCAGTACTTC

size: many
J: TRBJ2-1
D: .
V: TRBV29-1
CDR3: CSGESGTRGSEQFF
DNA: TGCAGCGGTGAGTCCGGGACCCGGGGGAGTGAGCAGTTCTTC

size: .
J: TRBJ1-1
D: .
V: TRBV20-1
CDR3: CCARDPGRTQRNTEAFF
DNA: TGCTGTGCTAGAGATCCGGGACGTACCCAGCGGAACACTGAAGCTTTCTTT

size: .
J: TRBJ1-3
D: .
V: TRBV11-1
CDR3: CASRQDPRQPGSGNTIYF
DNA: TGTGCCAGCCGCCAAGATCCAAGGCAGCCTGGCTCTGGAAACACCATATATTTT